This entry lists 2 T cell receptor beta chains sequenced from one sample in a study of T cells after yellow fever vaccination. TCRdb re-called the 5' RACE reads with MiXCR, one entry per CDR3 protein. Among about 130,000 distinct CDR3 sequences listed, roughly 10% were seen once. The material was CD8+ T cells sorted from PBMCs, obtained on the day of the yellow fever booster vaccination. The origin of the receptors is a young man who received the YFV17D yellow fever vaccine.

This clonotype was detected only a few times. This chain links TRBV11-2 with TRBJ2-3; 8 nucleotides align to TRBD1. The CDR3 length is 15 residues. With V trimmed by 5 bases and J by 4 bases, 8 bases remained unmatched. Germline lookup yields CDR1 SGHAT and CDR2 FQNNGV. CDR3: CASSQLDRVADTQYF. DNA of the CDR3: TGTGCCAGCAGCCAACTGGACAGGGTGGCAGATACGCAGTATTTT.

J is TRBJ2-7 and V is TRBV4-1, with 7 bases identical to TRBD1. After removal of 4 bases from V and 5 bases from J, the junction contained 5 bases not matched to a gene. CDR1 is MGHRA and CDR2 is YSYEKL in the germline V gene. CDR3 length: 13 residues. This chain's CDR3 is CASSLTGSNEQYF. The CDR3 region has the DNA TGCGCCAGCAGCCTGACAGGGTCGAACGAGCAGTACTTC.